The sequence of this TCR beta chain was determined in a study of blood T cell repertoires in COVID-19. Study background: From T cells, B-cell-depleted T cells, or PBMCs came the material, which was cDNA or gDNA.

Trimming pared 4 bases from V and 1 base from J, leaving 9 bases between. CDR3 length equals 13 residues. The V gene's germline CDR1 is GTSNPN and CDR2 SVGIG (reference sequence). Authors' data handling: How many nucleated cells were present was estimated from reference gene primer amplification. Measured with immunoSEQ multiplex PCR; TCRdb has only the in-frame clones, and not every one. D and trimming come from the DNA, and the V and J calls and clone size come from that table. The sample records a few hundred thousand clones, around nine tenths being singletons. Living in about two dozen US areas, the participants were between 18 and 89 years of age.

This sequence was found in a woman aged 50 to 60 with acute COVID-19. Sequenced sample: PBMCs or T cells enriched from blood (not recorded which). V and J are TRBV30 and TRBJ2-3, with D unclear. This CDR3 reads CAWKRTGTDTQYF. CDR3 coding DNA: TGTGCCTGGAAACGCACTGGCACAGATACGCAGTATTTT.